These 10 T cell receptor beta chains originate from one sample sequenced in a study of graft-versus-host responses after intestinal transplantation. The method was immunoSEQ multiplex PCR; TCRdb's version includes in-frame clones alone and lacks a portion of them. Of roughly 19,000 clones listed, 95% were seen once; the top ten hold about 0.8%. The material was PBMCs, obtained 23 days after intestinal transplant. The receptor set was obtained from a human patient who received an intestinal transplant, so some T cells may come from the graft donor.

This clone was seen only once. The V call is TRBV7-2, the J call TRBJ1-1; D remains unclear. Between the trimmed V and J ends, which lost 4 bases and 5 bases, there was a span of 14 bases. This CDR3 spans 14 amino acids. In germline, CDR1 is SGHTA, CDR2 FQGNSA. The CDR3 nucleotides are TGTGCCAGCAGCTACCCGGCCGTTGGGACTGAAGCTTTCTTT. This encodes CASSYPAVGTEAFF.

V and J are TRBV27 and TRBJ1-2; TRBD1 is a possible D gene (6 bases). Germline V CDR1 and CDR2: MNHEY, SMNVEV (reference sequence). The V and J ends lost 5 bases and 4 bases respectively, with 17 bases between them. The CDR3 length is 15 residues. The DNA of the CDR3 is TGTGCCAGCAGTAAGGAGGGGGGCGGCGCCTATGGCTACACCTTC. Protein sequence: CASSKEGGGAYGYTF.

CDR3 nucleotide sequence: TGTGCCAGCAGTTTATCCTGGACTAGCGGGAGACCTTCGGGAGATGAGCAGTTCTTC. Protein: CASSLSWTSGRPSGDEQFF. The rearrangement links TRBV27 to TRBJ2-1; 13 positions match TRBD2. The CDR3 loop spans 19 amino acids. CDR1 is MNHEY and CDR2 is SMNVEV in the germline V gene (reference sequence). Trimming cost V 0 bases and J 8 bases; bases outside gene matches: 13.

This clone was seen once. The chain carries TRBV30 and TRBJ1-2; perhaps TRBD1 as D (6 bases). Looked up from germline, CDR1 is GTSNPN and CDR2 is SVGIG (reference sequence). The V end was cut by 0 bases, the J end by 4 bases, with 12 bases between. The CDR3 loop spans 14 amino acids. The CDR3 sequence: CAWSVQGEFYGYTF. CDR3 coding DNA: TGTGCCTGGAGTGTACAGGGAGAGTTCTATGGCTACACCTTC.

The chain carries TRBV29-1 and TRBJ2-1; D is possibly TRBD1 (6 bases). The ends were cut back, 6 bases at V and 7 bases at J, with 10 bases in the middle. Germline lookup yields CDR1 SQVTM and CDR2 ANQGSEA. The CDR3 consists of 11 residues. The CDR3 sequence: CSVWTVNEQFF. The CDR3 DNA reads TGCAGCGTCTGGACAGTGAATGAGCAGTTCTTC.

This clone came up once. The J gene is TRBJ2-1, the V gene TRBV7-3; 7 bases fit TRBD2. V was pared by 5 bases and J by 0 bases, with 13 bases of the junction left unmatched. Germline V gene sequence: CDR1 SGHTA, CDR2 FQGTGA. The length of the CDR3 is 18 residues. For the CDR3, the DNA is TGTGCCAGCAGCCCGAACCTAGCCGGGAGGCGCTCCTACAATGAGCAGTTCTTC. Residues: CASSPNLAGRRSYNEQFF.

In the case of this clone: Other DNA sequences of this sample code for an identical CDR3. The chain links TRBV27 to TRBJ1-5, with TRBD1 matching 7 bases. Trimming removed 4 bases from V and 6 bases from J; junction bases left unmatched: 6. The CDR3 has 14 amino acids. Per the germline V gene, CDR1 is MNHEY and CDR2 is SMNVEV (reference sequence). The CDR3 protein is CASSYDRVAQPQHF. The CDR3 DNA is TGTGCCAGCAGTTACGACAGGGTAGCTCAGCCCCAGCATTTT.

This chain links TRBV7-9 with TRBJ2-7; the D gene is possibly TRBD2 (6 bases). The germline V and J ends were trimmed by 5 bases and 4 bases, with 12 bases remaining between them. This CDR3 contains 13 residues. Germline V gene sequence: CDR1 SEHNR, CDR2 FQNEAQ (reference sequence). In DNA, the CDR3 is TGTGCCAGCAGCCCCGGAGGGGCGTACGAGCAGTACTTC. Residues: CASSPGGAYEQYF.

CDR3 in DNA: TGTGCCAGCAGCGGACTAGCGGGAGTATCCCCAACTTACGAGCAGTACTTC. Protein sequence: CASSGLAGVSPTYEQYF. The chain couples TRBV11-2 to TRBJ2-7, with 13 bases matching TRBD2. The CDR3 extends over 17 amino acids. Germline trimming cut 5 bases from V and 4 bases from J; bases unmatched to any gene: 11. Germline V gene lookup returns CDR1 SGHAT and CDR2 FQNNGV. The full variable domain, in which reference TRBV11-2 and TRBJ2-7 provide the parts outside the CDR3, is EAGVAQSPRYKIIEKRQSVAFWCNPISGHATLYWYQQILGQGPKLLIQFQNNGVVDDSQLPKDRFSAERLKGVDSTLKIQPAKLEDSAVYLCASSGLAGVSPTYEQYFGPGTRLTVT.

This clone came up a few times. The V gene is TRBV10-3, the J gene TRBJ2-7, with TRBD2 matching 8 bases. The CDR3 sequence is 14 residues long. Germline V gene sequence: CDR1 ENHRY, CDR2 SYGVKD. J lost 7 bases, V lost 7 bases, and 12 bases had no gene match. DNA for the CDR3: TGTGCCATCAACCAGGGACTAGGGTCTCGGGAGCAGTACTTC. Translated: CAINQGLGSREQYF.